This T cell receptor (beta chain) derives from a study of blood T cell repertoires in COVID-19. Study-wide context: Spain, Italy and the United States supplied samples that represented acute and convalescent COVID-19. Sources were T cells, B-cell-depleted T cells, or PBMCs; the material itself was cDNA or gDNA.

Sequencing was performed with immunoSEQ multiplex PCR; in TCRdb, only in-frame clones are kept and a portion is missing. The table has around 230,000 clones, over 80% seen once; the top ten hold 2.5% to 3%. Sequencing was performed on peripheral blood. The receptor was isolated from a woman aged 70 to 79 with active or convalescent COVID-19.

CDR3 sequence: CASTPGGGYNEQFF. In nucleotides, the CDR3 is TGTGCCAGTACCCCAGGCGGGGGGTACAATGAGCAGTTCTTC. The rearrangement uses TRBV19 and TRBJ2-1; 8 nucleotides match TRBD2. The ends lost 7 bases at V and 4 bases at J; junction bases unmatched: 6. This CDR3 contains 14 residues. Germline CDR1 reads LNHDA; CDR2 reads SQIVND (reference sequence).